A selection of T cell receptor beta chains follows, all from one sample in a study of T-cell memory formation after mild COVID-19. TCRdb itself ran the 5' RACE reads through MiXCR, one entry per CDR3 protein. The repertoire holds fewer than 150,000 distinct CDR3 sequences, with approximately 6.2% as singletons. Sequenced material: PBMCs or a T cell subset sorted from them (not recorded which). All receptors come from an adult woman who had mild COVID-19 (a few samples of this study predate the infection). Cell type and time point are not known. Both conserved end residues are part of each CDR3.

CDR3aa: CASSYSAGGRNNEQFF; j_gene: TRBJ2-1; v_gene: TRBV6-5; len: 16
CDR3aa: CASAKEGSLRQPQHF; j_gene: TRBJ1-5; v_gene: TRBV4-1; len: 15
CDR3aa: CASSPSPGQVGANYGYTF; j_gene: TRBJ1-2; v_gene: TRBV18; len: 18
CDR3aa: CASSRTSGGPSTGELFF; j_gene: TRBJ2-2; v_gene: TRBV3-1; len: 17
CDR3aa: CASSKRGANDYEQYF; j_gene: TRBJ2-7; v_gene: TRBV6-2/TRBV6-3; len: 15
CDR3aa: CATSDLGRQDQETQYF; j_gene: TRBJ2-5; v_gene: TRBV24-1; len: 16
CDR3aa: CASTFSGSTDTQYF; j_gene: TRBJ2-3; v_gene: TRBV12-3/TRBV12-4; len: 14
CDR3aa: CASVKGQSLYEQYF; j_gene: TRBJ2-7; v_gene: TRBV12-5; len: 14
CDR3aa: CASSQVGTTSTDTQYF; j_gene: TRBJ2-3; v_gene: TRBV4-1; len: 16
CDR3aa: CASSLVSSGGYNEQFF; j_gene: TRBJ2-1; v_gene: TRBV5-1; len: 16
CDR3aa: CASSPQTRTQYF; j_gene: TRBJ2-3; v_gene: TRBV3-1; len: 12
CDR3aa: CASSLGQGNSPLHF; j_gene: TRBJ1-6; v_gene: TRBV5-1; len: 14
CDR3aa: CSARRDLDYGYTF; j_gene: TRBJ1-2; v_gene: TRBV20-1; len: 13
CDR3aa: CASSDVGGLETQYF; j_gene: TRBJ2-5; v_gene: TRBV10-2; len: 14
CDR3aa: CASTSWSGNTIYF; j_gene: TRBJ1-3; v_gene: TRBV7-2; len: 13
CDR3aa: CASSQLAGGRTQYF; j_gene: TRBJ2-5; v_gene: TRBV4-1; len: 14
CDR3aa: CASSNPQTSGYGYTF; j_gene: TRBJ1-2; v_gene: TRBV4-1; len: 15
CDR3aa: CASSTSGTVPETQYF; j_gene: TRBJ2-5; v_gene: TRBV9; len: 15
CDR3aa: CAISESARVETQYF; j_gene: TRBJ2-5; v_gene: TRBV10-3; len: 14
CDR3aa: CASSYSQGTSGEQYF; j_gene: TRBJ2-7; v_gene: TRBV6-5; len: 15
CDR3aa: CASSLRDSEAFF; j_gene: TRBJ1-1; v_gene: TRBV12-3/TRBV12-4; len: 12
CDR3aa: CASSLVLQGEAFF; j_gene: TRBJ1-1; v_gene: TRBV5-1; len: 13
CDR3aa: CASGVLAGGLYEQYF; j_gene: TRBJ2-7; v_gene: TRBV5-1; len: 15
CDR3aa: CASRVAGARGELFF; j_gene: TRBJ2-2; v_gene: TRBV7-2; len: 14
CDR3aa: CSVEDLASGSGEQFF; j_gene: TRBJ2-1; v_gene: TRBV29-1; len: 15
CDR3aa: CAWRSGGTRNEQFF; j_gene: TRBJ2-1; v_gene: TRBV30; len: 14
CDR3aa: CASSRTSGGGAYEQYF; j_gene: TRBJ2-7; v_gene: TRBV7-2; len: 16
CDR3aa: CASSLSGYLEAGETETQYF; j_gene: TRBJ2-5; v_gene: TRBV12-3/TRBV12-4; len: 19
CDR3aa: CASSLSRRGTDTQYF; j_gene: TRBJ2-3; v_gene: TRBV28; len: 15
CDR3aa: CSARDDGLSGGAAEQFF; j_gene: TRBJ2-1; v_gene: TRBV20-1; len: 17
CDR3aa: CASSQGGRTSIDTQYF; j_gene: TRBJ2-3; v_gene: TRBV4-3; len: 16
CDR3aa: CASSSGSPLHF; j_gene: TRBJ1-6; v_gene: TRBV7-2; len: 11
CDR3aa: CASSQGLDRGHNEQFF; j_gene: TRBJ2-1; v_gene: TRBV4-2; len: 16
CDR3aa: CASSFTEVGKLFF; j_gene: TRBJ1-4; v_gene: TRBV7-9; len: 13
CDR3aa: CASSPPTPTAQYF; j_gene: TRBJ2-3; v_gene: TRBV18; len: 13
CDR3aa: CASSSLLDQFGAFF; j_gene: TRBJ1-1; v_gene: TRBV12-3/TRBV12-4; len: 14
CDR3aa: CASSFSTGAQETQYF; j_gene: TRBJ2-5; v_gene: TRBV12-3/TRBV12-4; len: 15
CDR3aa: CASGRGGTQETQYF; j_gene: TRBJ2-5; v_gene: TRBV5-1; len: 14
CDR3aa: CASSTGLAGALNEQYF; j_gene: TRBJ2-7; v_gene: TRBV5-1; len: 16
CDR3aa: CASSLEQGLSFF; j_gene: TRBJ1-1; v_gene: TRBV5-1; len: 12
CDR3aa: CAWSNRDRGDSPLHF; j_gene: TRBJ1-6; v_gene: TRBV30; len: 15
CDR3aa: CASSLDENTEAFF; j_gene: TRBJ1-1; v_gene: TRBV7-2; len: 13
CDR3aa: CSASGYEAFF; j_gene: TRBJ1-1; v_gene: TRBV29-1; len: 10
CDR3aa: CASSRPGLPYEQYF; j_gene: TRBJ2-7; v_gene: TRBV18; len: 14
CDR3aa: CASSLGSALAGVDEQFF; j_gene: TRBJ2-1; v_gene: TRBV11-1; len: 17
CDR3aa: CASSPGLPGDEQFF; j_gene: TRBJ2-1; v_gene: TRBV7-3; len: 14